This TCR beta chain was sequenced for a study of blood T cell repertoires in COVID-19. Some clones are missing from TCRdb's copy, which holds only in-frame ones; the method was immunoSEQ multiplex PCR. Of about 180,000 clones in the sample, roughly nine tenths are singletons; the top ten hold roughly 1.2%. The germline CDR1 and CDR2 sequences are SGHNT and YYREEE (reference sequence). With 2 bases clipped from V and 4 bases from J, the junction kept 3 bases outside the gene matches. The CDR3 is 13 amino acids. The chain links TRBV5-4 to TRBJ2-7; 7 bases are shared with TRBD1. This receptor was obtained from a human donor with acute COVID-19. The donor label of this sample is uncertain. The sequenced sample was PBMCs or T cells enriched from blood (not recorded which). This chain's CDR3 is CASSFGTEYEQYF. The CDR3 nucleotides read TGTGCCAGCAGCTTCGGGACAGAGTACGAGCAGTACTTC.